The 4 T cell receptor beta chains in this list originate from one sample, sequenced in a study of cytomegalovirus exposure and HLA in healthy donors. Researchers ran the PCR with 60 Vbeta and 13 Jbeta primers. The table came from immunoSEQ multiplex PCR; TCRdb's copy has only in-frame clones and leaves some out. The sample records about 160,000 clones, around 78% being singletons. Sequenced sample: PBMCs. These receptors originate from a woman in her thirties or forties in good health and CMV-seropositive.

This clone was detected a few times. The chain uses TRBV5-4 and TRBJ1-2; TRBD1 agrees at 8 bases. The CDR3 has 16 residues. Per germline, CDR1 SGHNT and CDR2 YYREEE (reference sequence). With V trimmed by 4 bases and J by 0 bases, 8 bases remained unmatched. The CDR3 DNA is TGTGCCAGCAGCCCCGGACAGGGTGAGGCTAACTATGGCTACACCTTC. This sequence encodes CASSPGQGEANYGYTF. Variable domain in full (rest from reference TRBV5-4 and TRBJ1-2): ETGVTQSPTHLIKTRGQQVTLRCSSQSGHNTVSWYQQALGQGPQFIFQYYREEENGRGNFPPRFSGLQFPNYSSELNVNALELDDSALYLCASSPGQGEANYGYTFGSGTRLTVV.

The J gene is TRBJ1-1, the V gene TRBV2; a possible D gene is TRBD1 (6 bases). V was trimmed by 0 bases and J by 11 bases, leaving 13 bases between them. The CDR3 consists of 13 residues. Per the germline V gene, CDR1 is SNHLY and CDR2 is FYNNEI. In nucleotides, the CDR3 is TGTGCCAGCAGTGAAGCGGGGGCAGGGTCGGCTTTCTTT. Its protein is CASSEAGAGSAFF.

V is TRBV7-3 and J is TRBJ2-7; 11 positions match TRBD1. The CDR3 loop spans 13 amino acids. V shed 6 bases and J 5 bases; nucleotides not matched to a gene: 3. Looked up from germline, CDR1 is SGHTA and CDR2 is FQGTGA. This CDR3 reads CASSWTGGDEQYF. The DNA for the CDR3 is TGTGCCAGCAGTTGGACAGGGGGCGACGAGCAGTACTTC.

In this sample, this clone turned up a few times. The V gene is TRBV15, the J gene TRBJ1-1; the match to TRBD1 covers 9 bases. J lost 3 bases, V lost 4 bases, and 3 bases had no gene match. The CDR3 has 14 residues. Germline-derived CDR1 and CDR2 are LNHNV and YYDKDF (reference sequence). CDR3 in DNA: TGTGCCACCAGCACCCGGGACAGGGACACTGAAGCTTTCTTT. It translates to CATSTRDRDTEAFF.